This T cell receptor beta chain was sequenced in a study of blood T cell repertoires in COVID-19 (dated by TCRdb to about 2020). Turning to the overall study: Samples covering the acute and convalescent phases of COVID-19 were provided by collaborators in the United States, Italy and Spain. The material from the prospective study consisted of cDNA or gDNA derived from T cells, B-cell-depleted T cells, or PBMCs. Deeply sampled blood TCRbeta repertoires from subjects exposed to, actively infected with, or recovered from COVID-19 were included in the dataset. The repertoires were made available in a free public database intended to serve as a resource for research on the immune response to SARS-CoV-2. Samples were obtained from the ongoing ImmuneRACE study (first 160 participants) and from roughly 1,300 subjects provided by 6 global collaborators. Nearly every sample came with metadata listing a de-identified subject ID, COVID-19 status, age in years and sex. Where available, HLA class I and class II types were obtained from metadata supplied by the sample provider rather than from assay-based typing. Broad study findings and their caveats: Clinical and demographic metadata were provided uncurated, with the amount varying by source and participant.

TCRbeta CDR3 regions were amplified from genomic DNA by means of the immunoSEQ Assay, a bias-controlled multiplex PCR. In the authors' own workflow: Within the assay, amplification of reference gene primers was used to estimate how many nucleated cells each sample contained. To quantify the absolute abundance of each unique TCRbeta CDR3 rearrangement, sequence reads were collapsed and filtered. For each sample, productive Simpson clonality was calculated as the square root of Simpson's diversity index over productive rearrangements. TCRdb obtained this table from immuneACCESS and retained in-frame rearrangements with V and J assigned. These tables miss some clones; where compared with another copy, unresolved V genes account for less than half of the shortfall, and the remainder is unexplained. The V and J calls and clone size come from that table; D and trimming were worked out from the DNA. The sample profile shows about 180,000 clones; approximately 88% of them were found once. The ten largest clonotypes hold about 9.4% of the sample.

The germline V gene (reference sequence) gives CDR1 as MNHEY and CDR2 as SMNVEV. V and J lose 9 bases and 0 bases, and a span of 9 bases separates them. Taken from cysteine to phenylalanine, the CDR3 has 13 residues. Only CDR3 DNA is held: 39 bases, read in frame from base 1. Participants in the prospective study were enrolled through a virtual design, were aged about 18 to 100 years, and lived in some 24 United States geographic areas. Cohort assignment in the prospective study relied on participant-reported clinical history from a screening survey and a study questionnaire. For ImmuneRACE Cohort 3, a participant was defined as recovered based on two consecutive negative NP/OP PCR tests, clearance by a healthcare professional, or resolution of symptoms. Mobile phlebotomists in the prospective study collected whole blood, serum and a nasopharyngeal or oropharyngeal swab from every participant. Participants in the prospective study had the option to provide additional blood draws and questionnaires over a 2-month period. Before DNA extraction, prospective study blood samples were shipped either frozen or at room temperature.

This clone has just a few counts. Its binding antigen is unknown. It has no much larger one-base neighbor in the sample; base qualities were not kept. The rearrangement joined TRBV27 to TRBJ1-3; the D gene assignment is ambiguous. The sequence was obtained from a young woman who had recovered from COVID-19. Source material: PBMCs or T cells enriched from blood (not recorded which). The CDR3 corresponds to CASRGVSGNTIYF. The DNA sequence reads TGTGCCAGTCGGGGAGTCTCTGGAAACACCATATATTTT.